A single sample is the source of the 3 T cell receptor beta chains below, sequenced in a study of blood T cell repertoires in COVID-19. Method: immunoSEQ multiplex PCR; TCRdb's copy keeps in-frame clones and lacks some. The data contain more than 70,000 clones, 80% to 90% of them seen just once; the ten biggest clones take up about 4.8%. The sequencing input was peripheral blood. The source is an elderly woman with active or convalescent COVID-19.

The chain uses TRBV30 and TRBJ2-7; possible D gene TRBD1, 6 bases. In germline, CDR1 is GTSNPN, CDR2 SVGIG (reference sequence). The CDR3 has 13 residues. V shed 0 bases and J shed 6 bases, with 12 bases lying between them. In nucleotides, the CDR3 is TGTGCCTGGAGTGTCAACAGGGTGGGCGAGCAGTACTTC. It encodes CAWSVNRVGEQYF.

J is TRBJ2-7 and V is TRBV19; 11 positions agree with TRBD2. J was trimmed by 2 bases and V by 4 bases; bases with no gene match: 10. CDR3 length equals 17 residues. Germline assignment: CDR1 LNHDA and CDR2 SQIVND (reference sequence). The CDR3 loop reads CASSSPGTSGPTYEQYF. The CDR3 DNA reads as TGTGCCAGTAGTAGTCCCGGGACTAGCGGACCTACCTACGAGCAGTACTTC.

CDR3 amino acids: CASSLYSGFSLEQYF. Here the CDR3 DNA reads TGTGCCAGCAGCCTGTATAGCGGGTTCTCCCTCGAGCAGTACTTC. The chain links TRBV3-1 (or the pseudogene TRBV3-2) to TRBJ2-7; 7 bases map to TRBD2. Germline CDR1 and CDR2: LGHDT and YNNKEL (reference sequence). The CDR3 has 15 amino acids. V shed 4 bases and J 6 bases; nucleotides not matched to a gene: 12.